One sample yielded the 32 T cell receptor beta chains listed below, sequenced in a study of blood T cells in healthy people across ages. Next came a second PCR, run for about 6 to 12 cycles, which used a sample-barcoded 5' primer along with a J-beta primer mix. TCRdb reanalysed the 5' RACE reads using MiXCR and keeps one entry per CDR3 protein. The table shows some 1 million distinct CDR3 sequences, with 35% to 55% occurring only once. The sample taken for sequencing was blood. The receptors shown here come from a woman aged 60 to 75 in good health.

The chain uses TRBV20-1 and TRBJ1-2, with TRBD1 matching 7 bases. Germline lookup yields CDR1 DFQATT and CDR2 SNEGSKA (reference sequence). The J segment lost 0 bases and the V segment lost 1 base, leaving 8 bases of the junction unmatched. This CDR3 has 16 residues. As DNA, the CDR3 is TGCAGTGCTAGAGCGCAGGGGGATACCTCTAACTATGGCTACACCTTC. It translates to CSARAQGDTSNYGYTF.

A few counts support this clonotype. This rearrangement joins TRBV24-1 to TRBJ1-5; D gene uncertain. Germline CDR1 and CDR2: KGHDR and SFDVKD. Trimming took off 2 bases at V and 2 bases at J, with 6 bases between the two ends. The CDR3 totals 14 residues. The DNA of the CDR3 is TGTGCCACCAGTGATTCCCAGGGCAATCAGCCCCAGCATTTT. It translates to CATSDSQGNQPQHF.

This chain joins TRBV6-5 and TRBJ2-1; 14 bases are a match to TRBD2. The assigned J gene may be wrong: the sequence end matches TRBJ2-7 better. The CDR3 is made up of 16 amino acids. From germline, CDR1 is MNHEY and CDR2 SVGAGI. CDR3 DNA: TGTGCCAGCAGTTACCGGACTAGCGGGGGGAACAATGAGCAGTACTTC. Protein product: CASSYRTSGGNNEQYF.

The chain employs TRBV25-1 and TRBJ2-5; D possibly corresponds to TRBD2 (5 bases). V lost 4 bases, J lost 3 bases, and 12 bases lay in between. The CDR3 is 14 residues long. Germline CDR1 and CDR2: MGHDK and SYGVNS. The CDR3 coding sequence is TGTGCCAGCAGTGTCGCTACGGGGAAAGAGACCCAGTACTTC. Its protein is CASSVATGKETQYF.

This clonotype was recorded a few times. The chain has TRBV5-5 and TRBJ1-5; D perhaps matches TRBD1 (6 bases). V lost 0 bases and J lost 2, with 15 bases in between. The CDR3 covers 17 residues. Germline CDR1 reads SGHKS; CDR2 reads YYEKEE (reference sequence). The chain's CDR3 is CASSLGGHHTGNQPQHF. The CDR3 DNA is TGTGCCAGCAGCTTGGGGGGACACCATACGGGCAATCAGCCCCAGCATTTT.

This clonotype has a handful of counts. No DNA is shown, since the ends of the CDR3 on it are uncertain; the CDR3 is the one TCRdb lists. The chain employs TRBV2 and TRBJ2-5; the table's D call of TRBD1 was not tested on the DNA. The germline V gene has CDR1 SNHLY and CDR2 FYNNEI. The CDR3 is 16 amino acids long, termini counted. CDR3 in amino acids: CASSSSATDSQETQYF.

CDR3 region: CSARVGTGAYEQFF. The CDR3 bases are TGCAGTGCTAGAGTTGGGACAGGAGCCTACGAGCAGTTCTTC. The chain employs TRBV20-1 and TRBJ2-1, with TRBD1 identical over 8 bases. V was clipped by 1 base and J by 10 bases; unmatched bases: 9. Germline V gene lookup returns CDR1 DFQATT and CDR2 SNEGSKA (reference sequence). The CDR3 has 14 amino acids.

CDR3 DNA sequence: TGTGCCAGCAGTCCACTCGGGACAGGGACCTCCTACGAGCAGTACTTC. Translation: CASSPLGTGTSYEQYF. The chain couples TRBV25-1 to TRBJ2-7, with 9 positions matching TRBD1. There are 16 residues in the CDR3. Trimming cost V 5 bases and J 0 bases; bases outside gene matches: 8. Germline-derived CDR1 and CDR2 are MGHDK and SYGVNS.

The CDR3: CATSDWGRGEQYF. DNA for the CDR3: TGTGCCACCAGTGATTGGGGGAGAGGCGAGCAGTACTTC. The chain joins TRBV24-1 to TRBJ2-7, with D possibly being TRBD1 or TRBD2 (5 bases each). Germline V lookup: CDR1 KGHDR, CDR2 SFDVKD. V dropped 2 bases and J dropped 6 bases, with 10 bases sitting between them. The CDR3 consists of 13 residues.

A few counts support this clonotype. The chain uses TRBV28 and TRBJ1-1; D may be TRBD1 (5 bases). V was pared by 7 bases and J by 0 bases, with 9 bases between. The germline gives CDR1 MDHEN, CDR2 SYDVKM. This CDR3 comprises 13 residues. In DNA form, the CDR3 reads TGTGCCAGCACCCGACAGCTGAACACTGAAGCTTTCTTT. As protein: CASTRQLNTEAFF.

The gene calls are TRBV4-2 and TRBJ2-5, with a possible D match to TRBD1 (5 bases). CDR1 LGHNA and CDR2 YNFKEQ come from the germline V gene. Trimming removed 1 base from V and 2 bases from J, with 14 bases in between. CDR3 size: 16 residues. The CDR3 sequence is CASSQGQGSEQETQYF. CDR3 DNA: TGTGCCAGCAGCCAAGGGCAGGGTTCGGAACAAGAGACCCAGTACTTC.

There are a few counts of this clonotype. This chain joins TRBV6-1 and TRBJ1-1; D possibly corresponds to TRBD1 (6 bases). Germline CDR1 and CDR2: MNHNS and SASEGT. The CDR3 is 14 residues long. Trimming cost V 5 bases and J 1 base, with 11 bases left between them. CDR3 coding DNA: TGTGCCAGCAGTCGGGACACGTCGAACACTGAAGCTTTCTTT. Protein sequence: CASSRDTSNTEAFF.

The V call is TRBV3-1, the J call TRBJ2-5; weak D call: TRBD2 (5 bases). V gave up 2 bases and J gave up 11 bases, with 27 bases separating them. The CDR3 contains 17 residues. The germline gives CDR1 LGHDT, CDR2 YNNKEL (reference sequence). The CDR3: CASSQRPTSAVYNEQYF. CDR3 DNA sequence: TGTGCCAGCAGCCAACGTCCAACTAGTGCGGTCTACAATGAGCAGTACTTC.

This sequence joins TRBV9 and TRBJ2-6; 8 nucleotides agree with TRBD2. Losses at the gene ends were 2 bases for V and 0 bases for J; bases not matched to a gene: 7. Germline V CDR1 and CDR2: SGDLS, YYNGEE. CDR3 length: 18 residues. For the CDR3, the DNA is TGTGCCAGCAGCGTCCAAAGGCGGGAGGTCTCTGGGGCCAACGTCCTGACTTTC. Translating gives CASSVQRREVSGANVLTF.

This clonotype was counted only a few times. The rearrangement joins TRBV15 to TRBJ1-2; TRBD1 might be the D (5 bases). Trimming removed 5 bases at V and 5 bases at J, with 9 bases between. The CDR3 covers 12 residues. Germline V gives CDR1 LNHNV, CDR2 YYDKDF (reference sequence). CDR3 sequence reads: CATSVGTYGYTF. The CDR3 coding sequence is TGTGCCACCAGCGTGGGGACTTATGGCTACACCTTC.

The V gene is TRBV4-1, the J gene TRBJ2-1, with D maybe TRBD2 (5 bases). This CDR3 has 16 residues. Trimming took 1 base from V and 4 from J, leaving 14 bases between them. Per germline, CDR1 MGHRA and CDR2 YSYEKL. CDR3: CASSQGFTSGYNEQFF. The CDR3 DNA reads as TGCGCCAGCAGCCAAGGATTTACGAGCGGTTACAATGAGCAGTTCTTC.

The chain combines TRBV12-3 or TRBV12-4 with TRBJ2-3, with 12 bases identical to TRBD2. The V segment lost 1 base and the J segment 6 bases; nucleotides outside the gene matches: 8. This CDR3 region has 17 residues. The CDR3 loop is CASSLGLAGGPLDTQYF. As DNA, the CDR3 is TGTGCCAGCAGTTTAGGGCTAGCGGGAGGGCCGCTGGATACGCAGTATTTT.

This clonotype was detected ten times or more. The chain combines TRBV7-9 with TRBJ2-1; 15 positions agree with TRBD2. Trimming removed 2 bases from V and 6 bases from J; junction bases left unmatched: 8. Germline CDR1 SEHNR, CDR2 FQNEAQ (reference sequence). CDR3 length: 18 amino acids. The CDR3 reads CASSLNSGLAGGGNEQFF. CDR3 DNA sequence: TGTGCCAGCAGCTTAAACTCGGGACTAGCGGGAGGTGGCAATGAGCAGTTCTTC.

Notes on this clonotype: A much larger clone lies a single base off, so this may be a read error. This sequence joins TRBV7-3 and TRBJ1-6, with D unresolved. The CDR3 has 15 residues. The germline V gene encodes CDR1 SGHTA and CDR2 FQGTGA. The DNA for the CDR3 is TGTGCCAGCAGCTTAGTGGCGAGCTATAAGTCACCCCTCCACTTT. Translating it yields CASSLVASYKSPLHF.

V usage is TRBV27 and J usage is TRBJ2-3, with D possibly matching TRBD2 (7 bases). Trimming removed 7 bases at V and 7 bases at J, with 18 bases between. CDR1 and CDR2 from the germline V gene are MNHEY and SMNVEV (reference sequence). There are 14 residues in the CDR3. CDR3 region: CASITSRGGNTQYF. The DNA of the CDR3 is TGTGCCAGCATCACGTCGAGGGGGGGGAATACGCAGTATTTT.

V is TRBV7-9 and J is TRBJ2-1; 15 bases are shared with TRBD2. CDR3 size: 18 residues. Per germline, CDR1 SEHNR and CDR2 FQNEAQ (reference sequence). J was trimmed by 4 bases and V by 5 bases; bases with no gene match: 9. CDR3 sequence: CASSPPGTSGGSYNEQFF. Here the CDR3 DNA reads TGTGCCAGCAGCCCTCCCGGGACTAGCGGGGGGTCGTACAATGAGCAGTTCTTC.

This sequence joins TRBV10-3 and TRBJ2-5; tentative D call: TRBD2 (7 bases). The closer fit of TRBJ2-7 to the DNA end suggests the J call may be wrong. Germline V lookup: CDR1 ENHRY, CDR2 SYGVKD. CDR3 size: 15 residues. The CDR3 spells CAISRDNGGGTEQYF. The CDR3 DNA is TGTGCCATCAGTAGGGACAATGGGGGAGGGACCGAGCAGTACTTC.

The rearrangement joins TRBV9 to TRBJ2-5; D is undetermined. V was pared by 3 bases and J by 5 bases, with 14 bases between. The CDR3 sequence is 14 residues long. In germline, CDR1 is SGDLS, CDR2 YYNGEE. The CDR3 region is CASSAALWKETQYF. The CDR3 DNA follows: TGTGCCAGCAGCGCCGCGTTATGGAAGGAGACCCAGTACTTC.

This clonotype showed up just a few times. The chain combines TRBV4-2 with TRBJ2-3; a possible D gene is TRBD2 (6 bases). The CDR3 runs 17 residues. The V and J ends lost 0 bases and 2 bases respectively, with 15 bases between them. Germline-derived CDR1 and CDR2 are LGHNA and YNFKEQ. CDR3 amino acids: CASSQEGSGGHTDTQYF. The CDR3 nucleotides read TGTGCCAGCAGCCAAGAGGGTAGCGGAGGCCACACAGATACGCAGTATTTT.

The genes are TRBV20-1 and TRBJ2-1; 10 nucleotides line up with TRBD2. The CDR3 runs to 13 residues. CDR1 and CDR2 from the germline V gene are DFQATT and SNEGSKA (reference sequence). Unmatched junction bases numbered 2, after V lost 3 bases and J lost 6 bases. The CDR3: CSARSGRGNEQFF. For the CDR3, the DNA is TGCAGTGCTAGGAGCGGGAGGGGCAATGAGCAGTTCTTC.

The chain joins TRBV15 to TRBJ1-6; 9 bases agree with TRBD1. CDR3 length: 15 residues. J gave up 4 bases and V 4 bases, and 2 bases lay outside the gene matches. Germline loops: CDR1 LNHNV, CDR2 YYDKDF (reference sequence). The CDR3 region is CATSTDRGYNSPLHF. The DNA of the CDR3 is TGTGCCACCAGCACCGACAGGGGGTATAATTCACCCCTCCACTTT. The full variable domain, completed using reference TRBV15 and TRBJ1-6, is DAMVIQNPRYQVTQFGKPVTLSCSQTLNHNVMYWYQQKSSQAPKLLFHYYDKDFNNEADTPDNFQSRRPNTSFCFLDIRSPGLGDTAMYLCATSTDRGYNSPLHFGNGTRLTVT.

In its sample, this clonotype was seen a few times. The chain is built from TRBV6-5 and TRBJ2-6; TRBD1 matches 7 bases. With 1 base clipped from V and 9 bases from J, the junction kept 9 bases outside the gene matches. The CDR3 loop spans 16 amino acids. Germline loops: CDR1 MNHEY, CDR2 SVGAGI. Here the CDR3 reads CASSYYRGSAVNVLTF. The CDR3 DNA follows: TGTGCCAGCAGTTACTACAGGGGTTCTGCGGTCAACGTCCTGACTTTC.

There are a few counts of this clonotype. The chain has TRBV20-1 and TRBJ2-3; the D is unclear. V lost 6 bases and J lost 2, with 9 bases in between. Germline assignment: CDR1 DFQATT and CDR2 SNEGSKA (reference sequence). The CDR3 totals 12 residues. The CDR3 nucleotides are TGCAGTGCCGTACCTGACACAGATACGCAGTATTTT. This codes for CSAVPDTDTQYF.

The chain uses TRBV15 and TRBJ2-3, with D unclear. CDR3 length: 16 amino acids. The V and J ends lost 3 bases and 4 bases respectively, with 17 bases between them. Germline V gene lookup returns CDR1 LNHNV and CDR2 YYDKDF (reference sequence). CDR3 bases: TGTGCCACCAGCAGTAGACAACCAGGATTTGCAGATACGCAGTATTTT. It encodes CATSSRQPGFADTQYF.

The chain employs TRBV5-1 and TRBJ2-3; 7 positions agree with TRBD1. The CDR3 is 13 residues long. Germline lookup yields CDR1 SGHRS and CDR2 YFSETQ. With 4 bases clipped from V and 3 bases from J, the junction kept 2 bases outside the gene matches. CDR3 sequence (DNA): TGCGCCAGCAGCACCAGGGGGACAGATACGCAGTATTTT. The encoded protein is CASSTRGTDTQYF.

The CDR3, as DNA: TGCGCCAGCAGCCCCCCTAGCGGGAGTGGGTCCTACGAGCAGTACTTC. Translating it yields CASSPPSGSGSYEQYF. The V gene is TRBV4-1, the J gene TRBJ2-7; 10 bases map to TRBD2. The J segment lost 1 base and the V segment lost 4 bases, leaving 7 bases of the junction unmatched. The V gene's germline CDR1 is MGHRA and CDR2 YSYEKL. The CDR3 is 16 residues long.

This clonotype turned up a few times. V is TRBV7-2 and J is TRBJ2-5; D gene uncertain. CDR1 and CDR2 from the germline V gene are SGHTA and FQGNSA. Trimming pared 1 base from V and 1 base from J, leaving 10 bases between. The CDR3 extends over 15 amino acids. The CDR3 nucleotides are TGTGCCAGCAGCTTAGTGCGGCGGCCCCAAGAGACCCAGTACTTC. Encoded protein: CASSLVRRPQETQYF.